The 20 T cell receptor beta chains below all came from one sample that was sequenced in a study of T cell responses to AZD1222 COVID-19 vaccine. The data were produced by immunoSEQ multiplex PCR, yet TCRdb's version contains in-frame clones alone and is incomplete. The profile shows 150,000 to 160,000 clones, about 85% of them singletons. The specimen was peripheral blood, collected after recovery from COVID-19. These receptors were collected from an adult who had recovered from COVID-19.

The chain combines TRBV10-3 with TRBJ2-2; 10 bases fit TRBD2. V was clipped by 6 bases and J by 3 bases; unmatched bases: 4. This CDR3 has 15 amino acids. The germline gives CDR1 ENHRY, CDR2 SYGVKD. CDR3: CAIRPSGSHTGELFF. As DNA, the CDR3 is TGTGCCATCAGGCCTAGCGGGAGTCACACCGGGGAGCTGTTTTTT.

This chain joins TRBV5-1 and TRBJ1-1; 8 bases agree with TRBD1. CDR3 length: 15 amino acids. Germline assignment: CDR1 SGHRS and CDR2 YFSETQ. V lost 4 bases, J lost 0 bases, and 5 bases stayed unmatched. CDR3 nucleotide sequence: TGCGCCAGCAGCCCGATGACAGGGGTGAACACTGAAGCTTTCTTT. Protein: CASSPMTGVNTEAFF.

The chain has TRBV19 and TRBJ2-7, with TRBD1 identical over 8 bases. The trim removed 3 bases at V and 5 bases at J, leaving 9 bases unmatched. The CDR3 is 15 residues long. Per germline, CDR1 LNHDA and CDR2 SQIVND (reference sequence). The CDR3 sequence is CASSIAGGGINEQYF. The CDR3 DNA sequence: TGTGCCAGTAGTATTGCAGGGGGCGGTATAAACGAGCAGTACTTC.

CDR3 sequence: CASSPLGSGSSYEQYF. CDR3 DNA sequence: TGTGCCAGCAGCCCCTTGGGTAGCGGGAGCTCCTACGAGCAGTACTTC. The chain employs TRBV3-1 (or the pseudogene TRBV3-2) and TRBJ2-7, with 9 bases identical to TRBD2. V shed 4 bases, J shed 0 bases, and the junction held 7 bases outside the gene matches. CDR1 is LGHDT and CDR2 is YNNKEL in the germline V gene (reference sequence). This CDR3 region has 16 residues.

This rearrangement joins TRBV4-2 to TRBJ1-1, with 7 positions matching TRBD1. Germline V gives CDR1 LGHNA, CDR2 YNFKEQ. V trimming: 1 base; J trimming: 4 bases; junction bases outside the gene matches: 6. This CDR3 has 15 amino acids. CDR3 nucleotides: TGTGCCAGCAGCCAAGGGGCAGGGGGAGCCACTGAAGCTTTCTTT. This gives the protein CASSQGAGGATEAFF.

The sample holds one count of this clone. V gene TRBV7-9 combines with J gene TRBJ2-2, with D hard to call. V was pared by 7 bases and J by 3 bases, with 12 bases between. This CDR3 region has 14 residues. Germline V gene lookup returns CDR1 SEHNR and CDR2 FQNEAQ (reference sequence). The CDR3 spells CASTTPQHTGELFF. DNA for the CDR3: TGTGCCAGCACCACCCCCCAACACACCGGGGAGCTGTTTTTT.

The chain has TRBV28 and TRBJ2-5, with 12 bases fitting TRBD2. The CDR3 has 15 residues. Trimming removed 5 bases from V and 5 bases from J; junction bases left unmatched: 6. CDR1 and CDR2 (germline): MDHEN, SYDVKM. CDR3 bases: TGTGCCAGCAGTCCTAGCGGGAGGGCCGAGGAGACCCAGTACTTC. Protein sequence: CASSPSGRAEETQYF.

V usage is TRBV7-8 and J usage is TRBJ2-5; perhaps D is TRBD1 or TRBD2 (5 bases each). The V end was cut by 5 bases, the J end by 2 bases, with 12 bases between. The CDR3 is made up of 14 amino acids. Germline V gene data show CDR1 as SGHVS and CDR2 as FQNEAQ. The CDR3 region is CASSRPGGQETQYF. The CDR3 DNA reads as TGTGCCAGCAGCCGACCTGGGGGACAAGAGACCCAGTACTTC.

The V gene is TRBV19, the J gene TRBJ1-2; perhaps TRBD1 as D (5 bases). CDR3 length: 16 residues. Per germline, CDR1 LNHDA and CDR2 SQIVND (reference sequence). Trimming removed 5 bases at V and 4 bases at J, with 20 bases between. The CDR3, as DNA: TGTGCCAGTAGTCTGCTAGACAGCCCGGAAGGCTATGGCTACACCTTC. Translation: CASSLLDSPEGYGYTF.

The chain has TRBV11-2 and TRBJ2-3, with 7 bases aligning to TRBD2. The V gene's germline CDR1 is SGHAT and CDR2 FQNNGV. Trimming took 1 base from V and 0 from J; bases not matched to a gene: 7. The CDR3 spans 17 residues. CDR3 sequence (DNA): TGTGCCAGCAGCTTAGGTGGCGGGGGAATGAGCACAGATACGCAGTATTTT. Translating gives CASSLGGGGMSTDTQYF.

The rearrangement links TRBV5-4 to TRBJ2-7; 9 bases are shared with TRBD2. The CDR3 extends over 15 amino acids. With V trimmed by 4 bases and J by 3 bases, 8 bases remained unmatched. Germline CDR1 and CDR2: SGHNT and YYREEE (reference sequence). CDR3 amino acids: CASSIGTSSYYEQYF. DNA for the CDR3: TGTGCCAGCAGCATCGGGACTAGCTCTTACTACGAGCAGTACTTC.

The J gene is TRBJ2-7, the V gene TRBV15, with TRBD1 as a possible D gene (5 bases). The CDR3 is 15 residues long. Trimming stripped 0 bases from V and 5 bases from J, with 14 bases between. Germline assignment: CDR1 LNHNV and CDR2 YYDKDF (reference sequence). CDR3 sequence: CATSRDPGRSDEQYF. CDR3 DNA: TGTGCCACCAGCAGAGATCCAGGGCGGTCCGACGAGCAGTACTTC. Full variable domain (rest looked up from reference TRBV15 and TRBJ2-7): DAMVIQNPRYQVTQFGKPVTLSCSQTLNHNVMYWYQQKSSQAPKLLFHYYDKDFNNEADTPDNFQSRRPNTSFCFLDIRSPGLGDTAMYLCATSRDPGRSDEQYFGPGTRLTVT.

This chain connects TRBV21-1 to TRBJ2-7; TRBD2 is the table's D call and was not checked against the DNA. TRBV21-1 constitutes a pseudogene. This CDR3 region has 19 residues. CDR3 sequence reads: CASSKGRRCLAGPTYEQYF. Here the CDR3 DNA reads TGTGCCAGCAGCAAGGGGAGGCGGTGCCTAGCGGGCCCTACCTACGAGCAGTACTTC.

The V gene is TRBV18, the J gene TRBJ2-3; D remains ambiguous. Germline CDR1 is KGHSH and CDR2 is LQKENI. This CDR3 comprises 14 residues. Trimming stripped 0 bases from V and 2 bases from J, with 6 bases between. CDR3 sequence (DNA): TGTGCCAGCTCACCACCGTCCGTCACAGATACGCAGTATTTT. This codes for CASSPPSVTDTQYF. The variable domain in full, completed from reference TRBV18 and TRBJ2-3, reads NAGVMQNPRHLVRRRGQEARLRCSPMKGHSHVYWYRQLPEEGLKFMVYLQKENIIDESGMPKERFSAEFPKEGPSILRIQQVVRGDSAAYFCASSPPSVTDTQYFGPGTRLTVL.

This clone was seen a single time. In DNA form, the CDR3 reads TGTGCCAGCAGTCCCTCGGGGGGGGAAACTCACAATGAGCAGTTCTTC. Translating gives CASSPSGGETHNEQFF. V and J are TRBV27 and TRBJ2-1; 8 nucleotides align to TRBD2. CDR3 length: 16 residues. J lost 5 bases, V lost 5 bases, and 11 bases had no gene match. Germline assignment: CDR1 MNHEY and CDR2 SMNVEV (reference sequence).

The chain employs TRBV5-4 and TRBJ2-7; possible D gene TRBD1, 5 bases. Per the germline V gene, CDR1 is SGHNT and CDR2 is YYREEE (reference sequence). The ends were cut back, 0 bases at V and 3 bases at J, with 7 bases in the middle. The CDR3 contains 13 residues. CDR3 residues: CASSLAQGYEQYF. Here the CDR3 DNA reads TGTGCCAGCAGCTTGGCTCAGGGCTACGAGCAGTACTTC.

This rearrangement joins TRBV7-6 to TRBJ1-3, with D tentatively TRBD1 (5 bases). The germline CDR1 and CDR2 sequences are SGHVS and FNYEAQ. The CDR3 runs 17 residues. V was trimmed by 2 bases and J by 0 bases, leaving 14 bases between them. CDR3 sequence (DNA): TGTGCCAGCAGCTTATTCGCCCTAGGGGACTCTGGAAACACCATATATTTT. Its translation is CASSLFALGDSGNTIYF.

The rearrangement joins TRBV3-1 (or the pseudogene TRBV3-2) to TRBJ2-2; tentative D call: TRBD1 (5 bases). V was shortened by 0 bases and J by 7 bases, with 9 bases between the two germline ends. The CDR3 runs 14 residues. Looked up from germline, CDR1 is LGHDT and CDR2 is YNNKEL (reference sequence). DNA of the CDR3: TGTGCCAGCAGCCAAGAAGGGGCGAGCGGGGAGCTGTTTTTT. Encoded protein: CASSQEGASGELFF.

V gene TRBV14 combines with J gene TRBJ2-3; unclear D gene. Trimming removed 2 bases from V and 9 bases from J, with 9 bases in between. CDR1 is SGHDN, CDR2 FVKESK, per germline. The CDR3 has 12 amino acids. As DNA, the CDR3 is TGTGCCAGCAGCCAAACCGCGACGACGCAGTATTTT. It specifies CASSQTATTQYF.

V gene TRBV7-9 combines with J gene TRBJ1-4; D not certain. Germline-derived CDR1 and CDR2 are SEHNR and FQNEAQ (reference sequence). The CDR3 has 15 residues. V dropped 2 bases and J dropped 0 bases, with 7 bases sitting between them. DNA for the CDR3: TGTGCCAGCAGCTTACGATTAACAACTAATGAAAAACTGTTTTTT. Encoded protein: CASSLRLTTNEKLFF.